Listed below are T cell receptor beta chains from one sample, sequenced in a study of neurological immune-mediated disorders. TCRdb redid the calling of the 5' RACE reads with MiXCR, one entry per CDR3 protein. The sample includes about 20,000 distinct CDR3 sequences, 8% to 13% of them seen just once. What was sequenced was PBMCs. These TCRs come from a woman aged 60 to 75 with HTLV-1-associated myelopathy (HAM/TSP). Both conserved end residues are part of each CDR3. Fields, in order: clone size, D gene, V gene, J gene, CDR3 DNA, CDR3 protein. The D gene is left open where the match is weak. Rows may omit the clone size; those that give it use once, few, many or a size class.

size: many; D: TRBD1; V: TRBV5-1; J: TRBJ2-2; DNA: TGCGCCAGCAGCTTTTTAACGAGGGGGACAGACACCGGGGAGCTGTTTTTT; CDR3: CASSFLTRGTDTGELFF
size: NA; D: NA; V: TRBV18; J: TRBJ2-3; DNA: TGTGCCAGCTCACGGGCTAGAACCACAGATACGCAGTATTTT; CDR3: CASSRARTTDTQYF
size: many; D: TRBD1; V: TRBV10-3; J: TRBJ2-7; DNA: TGTGCCATCAGTGACTGGACAGGGTACGAGCAGTACTTC; CDR3: CAISDWTGYEQYF
size: many; D: NA; V: TRBV5-1; J: TRBJ1-2; DNA: TGCGCCAGCAGCTTGGGTAGTAGGGGTTATGATGGCTACACCTTC; CDR3: CASSLGSRGYDGYTF
size: many; D: NA; V: TRBV7-2; J: TRBJ2-1; DNA: TGTGCCAGCAGCTCAAGTCAGGGCGATGAGCAGTTCTTC; CDR3: CASSSSQGDEQFF
size: many; D: NA; V: TRBV9; J: TRBJ2-7; DNA: TGTGCCAGCAGCGCGGACGGGGACTACGAGCAGTACTTC; CDR3: CASSADGDYEQYF
size: many; D: TRBD1; V: TRBV6-5; J: TRBJ1-5; DNA: TGTGCCAGCAGTCAGGGGGCTTATAGCAATCAGCCCCAGCATTTT; CDR3: CASSQGAYSNQPQHF
size: many; D: TRBD1; V: TRBV20-1; J: TRBJ1-1; DNA: TGCAGTGCTACTAGGGGGCTGAACACTGAAGCTTTCTTT; CDR3: CSATRGLNTEAFF
size: many; D: TRBD1; V: TRBV5-1; J: TRBJ1-4; DNA: TGCGCCAGCAGCTTGGCCCGGGACAGGTACTCTCGGAATGAAAAACTGTTTTTT; CDR3: CASSLARDRYSRNEKLFF
size: many; D: TRBD2; V: TRBV20-1; J: TRBJ2-5; DNA: TGCAGTGCTAGGTTGGGGGGGGGCCAAGAGACCCAGTACTTC; CDR3: CSARLGGGQETQYF
size: many; D: NA; V: TRBV20-1; J: TRBJ1-2; DNA: TGCAGTGCTAGAGGGGGGAGAACTAACTATGGCTACACCTTC; CDR3: CSARGGRTNYGYTF
size: many; D: NA; V: TRBV10-3; J: TRBJ2-7; DNA: TGTGCCATCAGCTCGGGACACTTGATCTACGAGCAGTACTTC; CDR3: CAISSGHLIYEQYF
size: many; D: TRBD1; V: TRBV4-1; J: TRBJ1-6; DNA: TGCGCCAGCAGCCAAGTTGAGGACAGGGCGAATTCACCCCTCCACTTT; CDR3: CASSQVEDRANSPLHF
size: few; D: TRBD1; V: TRBV18; J: TRBJ2-6; DNA: TGTGCCAGCACCCGGACGACAGGGTCGGGGGCCAACGTCCTGACTTTC; CDR3: CASTRTTGSGANVLTF
size: many; D: NA; V: TRBV5-1; J: TRBJ1-2; DNA: TGCGCCAGCAGCCTGAACCCGGAGGGCCGACGGACTAATTATGGCTACACCTTC; CDR3: CASSLNPEGRRTNYGYTF
size: many; D: NA; V: TRBV10-1; J: TRBJ1-1; DNA: TGCGCCAGCAGTAGACAGCGAAACACTGAAGCTTTCTTT; CDR3: CASSRQRNTEAFF
size: NA; D: NA; V: TRBV20-1; J: TRBJ1-2; DNA: TGCAGTGCTAGTAATGGACCCACTAACTATGGCTACACCTTC; CDR3: CSASNGPTNYGYTF
size: many; D: TRBD1; V: TRBV29-1; J: TRBJ1-4; DNA: TGCAGCGCCTCGAGTACAGGGGCGGAAAAACTGTTTTTT; CDR3: CSASSTGAEKLFF
size: many; D: TRBD1; V: TRBV18; J: TRBJ1-6; DNA: TGTGCCAGCTCACCACTGGGACAGTCAAATTCACCCCTCCACTTT; CDR3: CASSPLGQSNSPLHF
size: few; D: TRBD1; V: TRBV7-6; J: TRBJ2-7; DNA: TGTGCCAGCAGCTTAGGGTCGACAGGGTCCTACGAGCAGTACTTC; CDR3: CASSLGSTGSYEQYF
size: many; D: TRBD1; V: TRBV18; J: TRBJ1-1; DNA: TGTGCCAGCTCACCACTTCTGGGACAGGGACTGAACACTGAAGCTTTCTTT; CDR3: CASSPLLGQGLNTEAFF
size: medium-sized; D: NA; V: TRBV10-3; J: TRBJ1-2; DNA: TGTGCCATCGATGAAGGAAACTATGGCTACACCTTC; CDR3: CAIDEGNYGYTF
size: many; D: TRBD2; V: TRBV18; J: TRBJ2-2; DNA: TGTGCCAGCTCCTTTGTAGCGGGACACACCGGGGAGCTGTTTTTT; CDR3: CASSFVAGHTGELFF
size: many; D: NA; V: TRBV2; J: TRBJ1-2; DNA: TGTGCCAGCAGTGAAGCTAGGAGGGTGCTACTTGGCTACACCTTC; CDR3: CASSEARRVLLGYTF
size: many; D: TRBD1; V: TRBV20-1; J: TRBJ2-1; DNA: TGCAGTGCGCACGGGACAGGGTCGCGCAATGAGCAGTTCTTC; CDR3: CSAHGTGSRNEQFF
size: many; D: NA; V: TRBV5-1; J: TRBJ2-3; DNA: TGCGCCAGCAGCTTGGAGTCCCAGGGAGTCACAGATACGCAGTATTTT; CDR3: CASSLESQGVTDTQYF
size: many; D: TRBD1; V: TRBV12-3/TRBV12-4; J: TRBJ2-2; DNA: TGTGCCAGCAGTTCACAGGGGACCGGGGAGCTGTTTTTT; CDR3: CASSSQGTGELFF
size: NA; D: NA; V: TRBV6-5; J: TRBJ2-2; DNA: TGTGCCAGCAGACGGGGGGGGGAGCTGTTTTTT; CDR3: CASRRGGELFF
size: medium-sized; D: TRBD2; V: TRBV5-1; J: TRBJ2-5; DNA: TGCGCCAGCAGCTTGGGGGGGGGATACTCGTACCAAGAGACCCAGTACTTC; CDR3: CASSLGGGYSYQETQYF
size: many; D: NA; V: TRBV5-1; J: TRBJ1-1; DNA: TGCGCCAGCAGCTGGGACATACTGAACACTGAAGCTTTCTTT; CDR3: CASSWDILNTEAFF
size: many; D: NA; V: TRBV11-2; J: TRBJ2-7; DNA: TGTGCCAGCAGCTTATCCAGGGAGCTCCACGAGCAGTACTTC; CDR3: CASSLSRELHEQYF
size: many; D: NA; V: TRBV25-1; J: TRBJ2-1; DNA: TGTGCCAGCAGTGGGGAAAGGGTGGGTTCCAATGAGCAGTTCTTC; CDR3: CASSGERVGSNEQFF
size: many; D: NA; V: TRBV19; J: TRBJ1-6; DNA: TGTGCCAGTAACAGGGTTTTCGGTAATTCACCCCTCCACTTT; CDR3: CASNRVFGNSPLHF
size: many; D: NA; V: TRBV5-1; J: TRBJ2-7; DNA: TGCGCCAGCAGCCTCAGCAGGGGTTCCTACGAGCAGTACTTC; CDR3: CASSLSRGSYEQYF
size: many; D: NA; V: TRBV11-2; J: TRBJ2-7; DNA: TGTGCCAGCAGCCCGGGACACAGCTACGAGCAGTACTTC; CDR3: CASSPGHSYEQYF